What follows describes a single T cell receptor (beta chain). It was autoimmune disease history or systemic immunosuppression that excluded patients. The CDR3 length is 15 residues. Per germline, CDR1 KGHSH and CDR2 LQKENI. Trimming stripped 1 base from V and 1 base from J, with 9 bases between. This sample was included in a study of OX40 agonist ivuxolimab in advanced cancers. Study context: The drug used for patients, ivuxolimab, was an agonistic anti-OX40 (CD134) antibody. Eligibility admitted prior anti-PD-1, anti-PD-L1 or anti-CTLA-4 therapy; 35% to 40% had some. Across the patients, intravenous ivuxolimab was delivered every 2 weeks at 0.01 to 10 mg/kg.

Only in-frame clones appear in the TCRdb table, and some are missing; sequencing was by immunoSEQ multiplex PCR. In the table there are about 52,000 clones, approximately 92% of which are singletons. This chain uses TRBV18 with TRBJ2-3, with D uncertain. This receptor was identified in an adult with an advanced solid tumor such as melanoma, head and neck, liver or kidney cancer. The starting material was CD4+ or CD8+ T cells sorted from blood, obtained in a trial of the OX40 agonist ivuxolimab. CDR3 protein: CASSPLSRGTDTQYF. CDR3 bases: TGTGCCAGCTCACCACTTTCCCGGGGCACAGATACGCAGTATTTT. The full variable domain, in which reference TRBV18 and TRBJ2-3 provide the parts outside the CDR3, is NAGVMQNPRHLVRRRGQEARLRCSPMKGHSHVYWYRQLPEEGLKFMVYLQKENIIDESGMPKERFSAEFPKEGPSILRIQQVVRGDSAAYFCASSPLSRGTDTQYFGPGTRLTVL.